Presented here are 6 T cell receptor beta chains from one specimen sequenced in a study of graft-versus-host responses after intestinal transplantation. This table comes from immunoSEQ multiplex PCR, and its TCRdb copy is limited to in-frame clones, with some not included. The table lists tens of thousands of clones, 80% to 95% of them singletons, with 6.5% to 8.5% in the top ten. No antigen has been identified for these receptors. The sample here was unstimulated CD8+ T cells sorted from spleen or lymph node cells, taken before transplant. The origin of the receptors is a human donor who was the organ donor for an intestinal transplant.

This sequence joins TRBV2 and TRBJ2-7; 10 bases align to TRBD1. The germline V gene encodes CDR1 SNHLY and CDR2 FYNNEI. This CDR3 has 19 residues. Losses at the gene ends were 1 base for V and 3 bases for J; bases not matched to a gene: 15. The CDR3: CASSEVGTGVQEFRYEQYF. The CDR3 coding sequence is TGTGCCAGCAGTGAAGTTGGGACAGGGGTCCAAGAGTTTCGCTACGAGCAGTACTTC.

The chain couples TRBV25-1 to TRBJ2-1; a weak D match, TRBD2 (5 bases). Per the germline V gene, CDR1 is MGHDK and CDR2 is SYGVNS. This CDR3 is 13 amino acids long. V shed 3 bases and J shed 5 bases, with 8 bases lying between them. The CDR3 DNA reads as TGTGCCAGCAGTGAGGGGAGCCACAATGAGCAGTTCTTC. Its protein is CASSEGSHNEQFF.

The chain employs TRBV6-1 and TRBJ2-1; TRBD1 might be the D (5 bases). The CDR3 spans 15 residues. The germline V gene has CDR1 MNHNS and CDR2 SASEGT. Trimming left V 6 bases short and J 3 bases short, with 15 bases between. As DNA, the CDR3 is TGTGCCAGCAGAGGGAAGGGGTATGGCTACAATGAGCAGTTCTTC. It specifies CASRGKGYGYNEQFF.

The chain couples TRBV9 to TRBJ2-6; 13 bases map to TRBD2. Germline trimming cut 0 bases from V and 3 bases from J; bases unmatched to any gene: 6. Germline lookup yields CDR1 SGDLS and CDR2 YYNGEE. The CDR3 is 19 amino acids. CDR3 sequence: CASSVVPGLAGVGANVLTF. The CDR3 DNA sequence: TGTGCCAGCAGCGTAGTACCTGGACTAGCGGGAGTTGGGGCCAACGTCCTGACTTTC.

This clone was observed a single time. Here the CDR3 DNA reads TGCAGCGTCGACGGACTTCAGGGGGAGACCCAGTACTTC. It translates to CSVDGLQGETQYF. This chain connects TRBV29-1 to TRBJ2-5, with a tentative D call TRBD1 (6 bases). Germline V CDR1 and CDR2: SQVTM, ANQGSEA. There are 13 residues in the CDR3. V shed 6 bases and J shed 5 bases, with 16 bases lying between them.

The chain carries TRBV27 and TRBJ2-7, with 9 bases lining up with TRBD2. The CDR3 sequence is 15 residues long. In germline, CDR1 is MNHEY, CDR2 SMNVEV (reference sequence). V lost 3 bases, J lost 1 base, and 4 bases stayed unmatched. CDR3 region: CASSFGAGGSYEQYF. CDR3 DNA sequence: TGTGCCAGCAGTTTTGGGGCGGGAGGGTCCTACGAGCAGTACTTC.